A single sample gave rise to the 20 T cell receptor beta chains below, sequenced in a study of TIL therapy for anti-PD-1-resistant metastatic lung cancer. The immunoSEQ assay was v3. Sequencing used immunoSEQ multiplex PCR; TCRdb keeps in-frame clones, though not all of them. The sample has about 16,000 clones, around 68% seen once; the top ten hold around 33%. Stated time point: pre-treatment sample, taken before nivolumab and TIL therapy. Sample: blood, taken at baseline. The receptors come from a person aged 30 to 80 with non-small cell lung cancer.

The chain carries TRBV6-1 and TRBJ2-3; possibly TRBD1 for D (6 bases). Germline CDR1 reads MNHNS; CDR2 reads SASEGT. Trimming removed 3 bases from V and 3 bases from J, with 10 bases in between. The CDR3 extends over 14 amino acids. The CDR3, as DNA: TGTGCCAGCAGTGAGAACAGGGAGACAGATACGCAGTATTTT. This codes for CASSENRETDTQYF.

This sequence joins TRBV6-1 and TRBJ2-6; tentative D call: TRBD2 (6 bases). Germline assignment: CDR1 MNHNS and CDR2 SASEGT. This CDR3 region has 13 residues. The V end lost 11 bases, the J end lost 1 base, and 9 bases lay between the germline ends. The CDR3 DNA reads as TGTGCCGCCCGGGAGTCTGGGGCCAACGTCCTGACTTTC. Its translation is CAARESGANVLTF.

The J gene is TRBJ1-2, the V gene TRBV28, with 8 nucleotides matching TRBD1. From germline, CDR1 is MDHEN and CDR2 SYDVKM. Trimming removed 2 bases from V and 6 bases from J; junction bases left unmatched: 5. The CDR3 consists of 14 residues. CDR3 amino acids: CASSLTGTGDGYTF. The CDR3 nucleotides are TGTGCCAGCAGTTTAACCGGGACAGGCGATGGCTACACCTTC.

This clone was observed once. This chain joins TRBV9 and TRBJ2-3, with D possibly being TRBD1 or TRBD2 (5 bases each). Germline CDR1 and CDR2: SGDLS and YYNGEE. The V gene lost 2 bases and the J gene lost 6 bases, with 7 bases spanning the gap. The CDR3 length is 12 residues. In DNA form, the CDR3 reads TGTGCCAGCAGCGTCAGGGAGGATACGCAGTATTTT. Its translation: CASSVREDTQYF.

This clone has more than one count but fewer than ten. This sequence joins TRBV5-3 and TRBJ2-2; D unclear. TRBV5-3 is an ORF, and what it does is uncertain. Between the trimmed V and J ends, which lost 4 bases and 3 bases, there was a span of 13 bases. The CDR3 totals 15 residues. The CDR3 is CARSAWHEDTGELFF. The DNA of the CDR3 is TGTGCCAGAAGCGCCTGGCACGAGGACACCGGGGAGCTGTTTTTT.

CDR3 in amino acids: CASSIGRGGETQYF. CDR3 bases: TGTGCCAGTAGTATAGGGCGCGGGGGAGAGACCCAGTACTTC. The J gene is TRBJ2-5, the V gene TRBV19; 7 bases are shared with TRBD2. Germline trimming cut 1 base from V and 4 bases from J; bases unmatched to any gene: 3. CDR3 size: 14 residues. Germline V lookup: CDR1 LNHDA, CDR2 SQIVND (reference sequence).

This chain links TRBV18 with TRBJ1-4; 9 nucleotides align to TRBD1. Trimming cost V 3 bases and J 7 bases; bases outside gene matches: 3. Germline CDR1 is KGHSH and CDR2 is LQKENI. The CDR3 runs to 14 residues. DNA for the CDR3: TGTGCCAGCTCACCCGACAGGGGGACTGAAAAACTGTTTTTT. Its protein is CASSPDRGTEKLFF.

The V gene is TRBV29-1, the J gene TRBJ2-3; TRBD1 matches at 12 bases. With V trimmed by 4 bases and J by 6 bases, 5 bases remained unmatched. The germline CDR1 and CDR2 sequences are SQVTM and ANQGSEA. The CDR3 runs 14 residues. CDR3 region: CSVAGQGASDTQYF. The CDR3 nucleotides read TGCAGCGTTGCGGGACAGGGGGCATCCGATACGCAGTATTTT.

The V gene is TRBV6-5, the J gene TRBJ1-5; D gene ambiguous. Germline CDR1 reads MNHEY; CDR2 reads SVGAGI. This CDR3 comprises 13 residues. Trimming stripped 1 base from V and 6 bases from J, with 7 bases between. Here the CDR3 reads CASSYYNGQPQHF. The CDR3 coding sequence is TGTGCCAGCAGTTACTACAACGGTCAGCCCCAGCATTTT.

V usage is TRBV9 and J usage is TRBJ2-2; 7 bases are shared with TRBD1. The trim removed 0 bases at V and 1 base at J, leaving 6 bases unmatched. Germline values: CDR1 SGDLS, CDR2 YYNGEE. The CDR3 totals 17 residues. The CDR3 spells CASSVVTTGLNTGELFF. CDR3 bases: TGTGCCAGCAGCGTAGTAACGACAGGGCTGAACACCGGGGAGCTGTTTTTT.

The V and J genes are TRBV21-1 and TRBJ2-7; the table's D call, TRBD1, was not checked against the DNA. TRBV21-1 is deemed a pseudogene. CDR3 length equals 12 residues. The CDR3 DNA reads TGTGCCAGCCCGGACATCTCCTACGAGCAGTACTTC. Its translation: CASPDISYEQYF.

The V and J genes are TRBV27 and TRBJ2-5; D is possibly TRBD2 (7 bases). CDR1 is MNHEY and CDR2 is SMNVEV in the germline V gene (reference sequence). There are 16 residues in the CDR3. Trimming took 3 bases from V and 2 from J, leaving 16 bases between them. DNA for the CDR3: TGTGCCAGCAGTTTCCGGGGGGCGGGCCAGCAAGAGACCCAGTACTTC. It is translated as CASSFRGAGQQETQYF.

This chain links TRBV5-6 with TRBJ1-2; D is unclear. Germline assignment: CDR1 SGHDT and CDR2 YYEEEE. V was clipped by 3 bases and J by 3 bases, with 9 bases between them. The CDR3 contains 13 residues. CDR3 residues: CASSSQAHYGYTF. In nucleotides, the CDR3 is TGTGCCAGCAGCTCCCAGGCCCACTATGGCTACACCTTC.

The chain joins TRBV5-1 to TRBJ2-7; D is ambiguous. Trimming took 7 bases from V and 0 from J, leaving 14 bases between them. The germline CDR1 and CDR2 sequences are SGHRS and YFSETQ. The CDR3 extends over 14 amino acids. CDR3: CASSRAVSSYEQYF. Here the CDR3 DNA reads TGCGCCAGCTCACGGGCAGTCAGCTCCTACGAGCAGTACTTC.

The chain couples TRBV9 to TRBJ2-1; weak D call: TRBD1 (6 bases). This CDR3 is 14 amino acids long. Trimming stripped 0 bases from V and 4 bases from J, with 8 bases between. Germline V CDR1 and CDR2: SGDLS, YYNGEE. CDR3 sequence (DNA): TGTGCCAGCAGCGTAGAGGACAGTTACAATGAGCAGTTCTTC. Translation: CASSVEDSYNEQFF.

Notes on this clone: An end of the junction does not agree with germline; a read error may underlie this. The J gene is TRBJ1-1, the V gene TRBV7-7; no reliable D call. The CDR3 contains 13 residues. Germline loops: CDR1 SSHAT, CDR2 FNYEAQ (reference sequence). The CDR3 loop reads CASSFGENTEAFF. The DNA for the CDR3 is TGTGCTAGCAGCTTTGGGGAGAACACTGAAGCTTTCTTT.

This clone was recorded once. The V call is TRBV5-6, the J call TRBJ2-5; D gene unclear. CDR3 length: 12 amino acids. V lost 4 bases, J lost 5 bases, and 9 bases lay in between. Germline V gene data show CDR1 as SGHDT and CDR2 as YYEEEE. The CDR3 nucleotides read TGTGCCAGCAGCGGCGACGGGGAGACCCAGTACTTC. Translating gives CASSGDGETQYF.

The V gene is TRBV19, the J gene TRBJ2-4; D gene unclear. The V and J ends lost 10 bases and 3 bases respectively, with 13 bases between them. The CDR3 consists of 13 residues. Germline CDR1 reads LNHDA; CDR2 reads SQIVND (reference sequence). DNA of the CDR3: TGTGCCAACCCAGGAGTCGACAAAAACATTCAGTACTTC. Residues: CANPGVDKNIQYF.

This chain connects TRBV2 to TRBJ2-7; 8 bases align to TRBD2. The CDR3 is 16 amino acids. Trimming at V came to 2 bases and at J to 3 bases, leaving 9 bases not matched to a gene. Germline V CDR1 and CDR2: SNHLY, FYNNEI. The CDR3 sequence: CASSELGAGVYYEQYF. The CDR3 DNA follows: TGTGCCAGCAGTGAACTAGGAGCGGGAGTCTACTACGAGCAGTACTTC.

The chain uses TRBV2 and TRBJ2-5; possibly TRBD1 for D (6 bases). The CDR3 consists of 14 residues. Germline V gene sequence: CDR1 SNHLY, CDR2 FYNNEI. Trimming cost V 4 bases and J 7 bases, with 16 bases left between them. This CDR3 reads CASSVQGRLGTQYF. The CDR3 DNA reads as TGTGCCAGCAGTGTACAGGGCCGCCTGGGGACCCAGTACTTC.